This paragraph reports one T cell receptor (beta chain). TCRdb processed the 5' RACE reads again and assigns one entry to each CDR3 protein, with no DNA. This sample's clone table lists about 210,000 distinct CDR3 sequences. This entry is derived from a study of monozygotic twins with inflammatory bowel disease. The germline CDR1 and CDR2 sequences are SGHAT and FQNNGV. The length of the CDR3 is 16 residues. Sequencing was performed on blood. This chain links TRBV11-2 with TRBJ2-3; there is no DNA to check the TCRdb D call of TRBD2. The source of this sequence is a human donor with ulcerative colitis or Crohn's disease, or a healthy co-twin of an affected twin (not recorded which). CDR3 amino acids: CASSLVHQGRTDTQYF.